A single sample is the source of the 19 T cell receptor beta chains below, sequenced in a study of T cell repertoires in cytomegalovirus infection. MiXCR, run by TCRdb on the reads, gives a single entry per CDR3 protein. The sample lists under 350,000 distinct CDR3 sequences, over 7.5% occurring once. Sequenced material: PBMCs. The receptors shown here come from a human donor in good health (CMV status not recorded). Some clones in this sample may be carry-over from other donors' samples.

The rearrangement joins TRBV20-1 to TRBJ1-1, with 7 bases fitting TRBD1. The CDR3 totals 13 residues. Germline V lookup: CDR1 DFQATT, CDR2 SNEGSKA (reference sequence). Losses at the gene ends were 6 bases for V and 1 base for J; bases not matched to a gene: 5. The DNA of the CDR3 is TGCAGTGCCCTGGGACAGCCGAACACTGAAGCTTTCTTT. Its protein is CSALGQPNTEAFF.

This clonotype was counted many times. This sequence joins TRBV5-4 and TRBJ1-6; TRBD1 is a possible D gene (6 bases). CDR3 length: 15 residues. The V gene's germline CDR1 is SGHNT and CDR2 YYREEE (reference sequence). Between the trimmed V and J ends, which lost 0 bases and 7 bases, there was a span of 11 bases. The CDR3 spells CASSLARGENSPLHF. For the CDR3, the DNA is TGTGCCAGCAGCTTGGCAAGGGGGGAAAATTCACCCCTCCACTTT.

The sample holds many counts of this clonotype. This chain links TRBV5-1 with TRBJ2-1; 9 nucleotides match TRBD2. The germline CDR1 and CDR2 sequences are SGHRS and YFSETQ. V lost 1 base, J lost 7 bases, and 9 bases stayed unmatched. The CDR3 is made up of 16 amino acids. Written as DNA, the CDR3 is TGCGCCAGCAGCTTGTACCTAGCGGGGCCTCGGAATGAGCAGTTCTTC. Translated, it gives CASSLYLAGPRNEQFF. Using reference TRBV5-1 and TRBJ2-1 for the parts outside the CDR3, the full variable domain is KAGVTQTPRYLIKTRGQQVTLSCSPISGHRSVSWYQQTPGQGLQFLFEYFSETQRNKGNFPGRFSGRQFSNSRSEMNVSTLELGDSALYLCASSLYLAGPRNEQFFGPGTRLTVL.

At least ten counts were recorded for this clonotype. This chain uses TRBV7-9 with TRBJ1-2, with a weak D call TRBD1 (6 bases). This CDR3 has 15 amino acids. Trimming cost V 4 bases and J 8 bases, with 20 bases left between them. Germline assignment: CDR1 SEHNR and CDR2 FQNEAQ (reference sequence). The CDR3 DNA reads as TGTGCCAGCAGCTCCACAGGGTCTCCTACTATGGGCTACACCTTC. Its protein is CASSSTGSPTMGYTF. Filled out from reference TRBV7-9 and TRBJ1-2, the complete variable domain reads DTGVSQNPRHKITKRGQNVTFRCDPISEHNRLYWYRQTLGQGPEFLTYFQNEAQLEKSRLLSDRFSAERPKGSFSTLEIQRTEQGDSAMYLCASSSTGSPTMGYTFGSGTRLTVV.

As to this clonotype: This may stem from a read error, because a much larger clone lies one nucleotide away. The CDR3 here is CASSQRVGLAGPNEQFF. CDR3 coding DNA: TGTGCCAGCAGTCAAAGGGTCGGGCTAGCGGGGCCCAATGAGCAGTTCTTC. V and J are TRBV6-5 and TRBJ2-1; 9 positions agree with TRBD2. The length of the CDR3 is 17 residues. J lost 6 bases, V lost 5 bases, and 14 bases had no gene match. From germline, CDR1 is MNHEY and CDR2 SVGAGI.

This clonotype was counted a few times. The rearrangement uses TRBV6-2 or TRBV6-3 and TRBJ2-3, with D maybe TRBD2 (6 bases). The V gene lost 6 bases and the J gene lost 0 bases, with 16 bases spanning the gap. The CDR3 sequence is 16 residues long. Germline V gene data show CDR1 as MNHEY and CDR2 as SVGEGT. The CDR3 DNA is TGTGCCAGCAGCCCAGGACTACTTACTAGCACAGATACGCAGTATTTT. This encodes CASSPGLLTSTDTQYF.

The rearrangement uses TRBV6-5 and TRBJ2-1; 14 nucleotides line up with TRBD2. The junction had 5 bases not matched to a gene; V was cut back by 5 bases and J by 8 bases. CDR3 length equals 15 residues. The germline V gene encodes CDR1 MNHEY and CDR2 SVGAGI. The CDR3 coding sequence is TGTGCCAGCAGTCCCCGACTAGCGGGAGGGCATGAGCAGTTCTTC. Amino acid sequence: CASSPRLAGGHEQFF.

V usage is TRBV7-9 and J usage is TRBJ1-2; 7 bases match TRBD1. V shed 7 bases, J shed 7 bases, and the junction held 12 bases outside the gene matches. This CDR3 is 14 amino acids long. CDR1 is SEHNR, CDR2 FQNEAQ, per germline (reference sequence). The CDR3: CASTATGETVGYTF. DNA of the CDR3: TGTGCCAGCACCGCAACAGGGGAGACGGTTGGCTACACCTTC.

The chain combines TRBV6-2 or TRBV6-3 with TRBJ2-1, with TRBD2 matching over 9 bases. V trimming: 7 bases; J trimming: 8 bases; junction bases outside the gene matches: 9. This CDR3 region has 14 residues. The germline V gene encodes CDR1 MNHEY and CDR2 SVGEGT. The CDR3 DNA is TGTGCCAGCAACAGAGGACTAGCGCTGGATGAGCAGTTCTTC. Residues: CASNRGLALDEQFF.

This clonotype was observed many times. The chain is built from TRBV20-1 and TRBJ2-2, with D tentatively TRBD2 (7 bases). This CDR3 is built from 16 residues. The V gene lost 5 bases and the J gene lost 7 bases, with 23 bases spanning the gap. Looked up from germline, CDR1 is DFQATT and CDR2 is SNEGSKA (reference sequence). CDR3 coding DNA: TGCAGTGCTCGGCGGGGGCGGGAGAAGCGAGGCGGGGAGCTGTTTTTT. Translation gives CSARRGREKRGGELFF.

The chain employs TRBV12-3 or TRBV12-4 and TRBJ2-7, with TRBD1 matching over 7 bases. The V and J ends lost 5 bases and 4 bases, in that order; junction bases with no gene match: 11. The CDR3 spans 15 residues. The CDR3 here is CASSPPEQGLYEQYF. The CDR3 DNA follows: TGTGCCAGCAGTCCGCCGGAACAGGGGCTTTACGAGCAGTACTTC.

The chain combines TRBV7-6 with TRBJ2-1; 11 bases align to TRBD2. In germline, CDR1 is SGHVS, CDR2 FNYEAQ. The V and J ends lost 1 base and 11 bases, in that order; junction bases with no gene match: 13. This CDR3 spans 17 amino acids. CDR3 nucleotides: TGTGCCAGCAGCTTAGAAGGACTAGCGGGCGGTGGGGGAAAGCAGTTCTTC. Its translation is CASSLEGLAGGGGKQFF.

This clonotype has just a few counts. The chain links TRBV18 to TRBJ2-5; TRBD2 matches at 12 bases. Germline values: CDR1 KGHSH, CDR2 LQKENI. Unmatched junction bases numbered 7, after V lost 6 bases and J lost 5 bases. The CDR3 has 15 residues. CDR3 nucleotide sequence: TGTGCCAGCTCCACGACTAGCGGGGGCTCGGAGACCCAGTACTTC. This gives the protein CASSTTSGGSETQYF. Looking up the rest from reference TRBV18 and TRBJ2-5 gives the full variable domain: NAGVMQNPRHLVRRRGQEARLRCSPMKGHSHVYWYRQLPEEGLKFMVYLQKENIIDESGMPKERFSAEFPKEGPSILRIQQVVRGDSAAYFCASSTTSGGSETQYFGPGTRLLVL.

This clonotype occurred a few times. The gene calls are TRBV11-2 and TRBJ2-5; the match to TRBD2 covers 12 bases. Germline-derived CDR1 and CDR2 are SGHAT and FQNNGV. The CDR3 is made up of 16 amino acids. J was trimmed by 6 bases and V by 5 bases; bases with no gene match: 10. Here the CDR3 reads CASSLRPSGGAKTQYF. The CDR3 DNA sequence: TGTGCCAGCAGCCTGCGGCCTAGCGGGGGGGCGAAGACCCAGTACTTC.

Of note for this clonotype: It may be a read error: a sequence one base away is much more abundant. The gene calls are TRBV7-9 and TRBJ1-3, with D perhaps matching TRBD1 (6 bases). Germline CDR1 reads SEHNR; CDR2 reads FQNEAQ (reference sequence). The CDR3 is 16 amino acids. The DNA for the CDR3 is TGTGCCAGCAGCCCGTGGACAGAGGCATCTGGAAACACCAAATATTTT. It yields the protein CASSPWTEASGNTKYF.

This clonotype was observed a few times. This chain connects TRBV2 to TRBJ2-7; D unclear. This CDR3 is 12 amino acids long. Germline assignment: CDR1 SNHLY and CDR2 FYNNEI. Deletions cut 7 bases from V and 6 bases from J, with 13 bases between. The CDR3 bases are TGTGCCAGCAATGCTGGGCAGGCCGAGCAGTACTTC. Translating gives CASNAGQAEQYF.

The V call is TRBV27, the J call TRBJ1-6, with D perhaps TRBD1 (5 bases). CDR1 and CDR2 (germline): MNHEY, SMNVEV (reference sequence). Trimming removed 5 bases from V and 2 bases from J, with 19 bases in between. CDR3 length equals 18 residues. CDR3 amino acids: CASSALRGEATYNSPLHF. The DNA of the CDR3 is TGTGCCAGCAGTGCGCTTCGAGGGGAAGCCACCTATAATTCACCCCTCCACTTT.

This clonotype was detected a few times. CDR3 region: CASSPEADSYNSPLHF. In DNA, the CDR3 is TGTGCCAGCTCACCGGAGGCAGACTCCTATAATTCACCCCTCCACTTT. The rearrangement joins TRBV18 to TRBJ1-6; D not certain. V was cut by 3 bases and J by 0 bases, with 9 bases left in between. The CDR3 runs to 16 residues. CDR1 and CDR2 from the germline V gene are KGHSH and LQKENI.

The chain employs TRBV28 and TRBJ1-6; D is ambiguous. Germline CDR1 is MDHEN and CDR2 is SYDVKM. The V end was cut by 3 bases, the J end by 13 bases, with 10 bases between. The CDR3 has 12 amino acids. The CDR3 DNA follows: TGTGCCAGCAGTTTCGGCCCCGAGCCCCTCCACTTT. The encoded protein is CASSFGPEPLHF.